This TCR beta chain came from a study of cytomegalovirus exposure and HLA in healthy donors. General observations from the study: In vitro, a few CMV-associated chains proved specific for CMV antigens. For most TCR sequences rarity was the rule, although some public TCRs occurred in many donors. The finding came from a later analysis; first-cohort TCR clusters tended to co-occur in the roughly 110 validation repertoires. Cytomegalovirus-associated TCR beta chains were listed, numbering some 180.

Germline assignment: CDR1 SGHTS and CDR2 YDEGEE. The CDR3 has 14 amino acids. V lost 1 base and J lost 3; bases outside the gene matches: 4. Some clones are missing from TCRdb's copy, which holds only in-frame ones; the method was immunoSEQ multiplex PCR. The repertoire includes more than 85,000 clones, about 88% of them detected once, and about 2% sits in the top ten. Comments on this clone: The antigen is not known.

Sample: PBMCs. The source of this sequence is a woman aged 18-30 years in good health and CMV-seronegative. The rearrangement joins TRBV5-8 to TRBJ2-7; 7 positions agree with TRBD1. The CDR3 sequence: CASSLRDSGYEQYF. CDR3 nucleotides: TGTGCCAGCAGCTTGAGGGACAGCGGCTACGAGCAGTACTTC.